A single sample is the source of the 19 T cell receptor beta chains below, sequenced in a study of blood T cell repertoires in COVID-19. The table came from immunoSEQ multiplex PCR; TCRdb's copy has only in-frame clones and leaves some out. The sample records approximately 94,000 clones, around 90% being singletons. The sequencing input was peripheral blood. These receptors came from a woman over 75 with active COVID-19.

The chain uses TRBV7-9 and TRBJ1-4, with D tentatively TRBD1 (6 bases). There are 16 residues in the CDR3. With 5 bases removed from V and 5 bases from J, the gap between germline ends came to 18 bases. Germline lookup yields CDR1 SEHNR and CDR2 FQNEAQ (reference sequence). The CDR3 DNA sequence: TGTGCCAGCAGCCCCGGGACACCCTCCGCAAATGAAAAACTGTTTTTT. Translating it yields CASSPGTPSANEKLFF.

This chain uses TRBV4-3 with TRBJ2-7, with 8 bases aligning to TRBD1. This CDR3 region has 16 residues. Germline V CDR1 and CDR2: LGHNA, YSLEER. V trimming: 1 base; J trimming: 3 bases; junction bases outside the gene matches: 8. The CDR3 reads CASSQGSGQAIYEQYF. The CDR3 DNA is TGCGCCAGCAGCCAAGGTTCGGGACAGGCCATCTACGAGCAGTACTTC.

The J gene is TRBJ1-2, the V gene TRBV5-5; D gene unclear. Trimming took 0 bases from V and 7 from J, leaving 10 bases between them. Germline V lookup: CDR1 SGHKS, CDR2 YYEKEE (reference sequence). CDR3 size: 13 residues. The CDR3 loop is CASSLGLWAGYTF. The CDR3 region has the DNA TGTGCCAGCAGCTTGGGCCTCTGGGCTGGCTACACCTTC.

Only one count was recorded for this clone. The chain carries TRBV5-6 and TRBJ2-1, with 14 bases identical to TRBD2. The trim removed 4 bases at V and 6 bases at J, leaving 6 bases unmatched. The CDR3 has 16 residues. CDR1 is SGHDT, CDR2 YYEEEE, per germline. The CDR3 spells CASSRGTSGSINEQFF. CDR3 coding DNA: TGTGCCAGCAGCCGGGGGACTAGCGGGAGCATCAATGAGCAGTTCTTC.

V is TRBV7-3 and J is TRBJ2-2; 11 bases match TRBD2. In germline, CDR1 is SGHTA, CDR2 FQGTGA. V shed 2 bases and J 3 bases; nucleotides not matched to a gene: 5. This CDR3 spans 17 amino acids. CDR3 coding DNA: TGTGCCAGCAGCTTATCGGGACTAGCGGACCACACCGGGGAGCTGTTTTTT. It encodes CASSLSGLADHTGELFF.

The chain combines TRBV28 with TRBJ2-5, with D possibly TRBD2 on 5 matching bases. The CDR3 has 13 residues. The germline gives CDR1 MDHEN, CDR2 SYDVKM. V lost 7 bases and J lost 8, with 17 bases in between. The CDR3 nucleotides are TGTGCCAGCACCCTAAACGGGGAGACAACCCAGTACTTC. Protein sequence: CASTLNGETTQYF.

The chain joins TRBV7-9 to TRBJ2-4; D may be TRBD1 (6 bases). CDR1 is SEHNR, CDR2 FQNEAQ, per germline (reference sequence). V was pared by 2 bases and J by 12 bases, with 8 bases between. The CDR3 covers 11 residues. CDR3 amino acids: CASSLTGPQYF. Here the CDR3 DNA reads TGTGCCAGCAGCTTAACAGGGCCTCAGTACTTC.

The rearrangement joins TRBV11-2 to TRBJ1-5; TRBD1 might be the D (5 bases). V was cut by 5 bases and J by 4 bases, with 15 bases left in between. CDR3 length equals 15 residues. Germline-derived CDR1 and CDR2 are SGHAT and FQNNGV. The CDR3 loop is CASSLGATGNQPQHF. CDR3 nucleotide sequence: TGTGCCAGCAGCCTAGGGGCAACGGGGAATCAGCCCCAGCATTTT. Full variable domain (rest looked up from reference TRBV11-2 and TRBJ1-5): EAGVAQSPRYKIIEKRQSVAFWCNPISGHATLYWYQQILGQGPKLLIQFQNNGVVDDSQLPKDRFSAERLKGVDSTLKIQPAKLEDSAVYLCASSLGATGNQPQHFGDGTRLSIL.

V gene TRBV11-3 combines with J gene TRBJ2-2; 10 bases are a match to TRBD1. Germline V lookup: CDR1 SGHNT, CDR2 YENEEA. With V trimmed by 5 bases and J by 5 bases, 5 bases remained unmatched. The CDR3 length is 15 residues. The DNA of the CDR3 is TGTGCCAGCAGCCCCGGACAGGGGGAAACCGGGGAGCTGTTTTTT. Protein product: CASSPGQGETGELFF.

The sample holds one count of this clone. The chain recombines TRBV12-5 with TRBJ2-5, with 9 bases matching TRBD2. Germline V gives CDR1 LGHNT, CDR2 FRNRAP. CDR3 length: 17 residues. After removal of 5 bases from V and 4 bases from J, the junction contained 14 bases not matched to a gene. The CDR3 here is CASGSGRMSGIAETQYF. The CDR3 DNA is TGTGCTAGTGGTAGCGGGAGGATGAGTGGTATCGCAGAGACCCAGTACTTC.

This chain links TRBV5-1 with TRBJ2-7, with 10 bases lining up with TRBD2. Trimming at V came to 0 bases and at J to 1 base, leaving 4 bases not matched to a gene. Germline loops: CDR1 SGHRS, CDR2 YFSETQ. The CDR3 consists of 16 residues. As DNA, the CDR3 is TGCGCCAGCAGCTTGGGGACTAGCGGAATTTCCTACGAGCAGTACTTC. Translation: CASSLGTSGISYEQYF. Full variable domain (outside the CDR3, taken from reference TRBV5-1 and TRBJ2-7): KAGVTQTPRYLIKTRGQQVTLSCSPISGHRSVSWYQQTPGQGLQFLFEYFSETQRNKGNFPGRFSGRQFSNSRSEMNVSTLELGDSALYLCASSLGTSGISYEQYFGPGTRLTVT.

This clone has just a few counts. This CDR3 is also generated by other DNA sequences in the sample. V usage is TRBV7-2 and J usage is TRBJ2-3; 9 bases match TRBD1. Germline V gives CDR1 SGHTA, CDR2 FQGNSA. The CDR3 spans 14 residues. Germline trimming cut 3 bases from V and 3 bases from J; bases unmatched to any gene: 1. CDR3 nucleotide sequence: TGTGCCAGCAGCTTGGACAGGGGTACAGATACGCAGTATTTT. This sequence encodes CASSLDRGTDTQYF.

DNA of the CDR3: TGTGCCAGCAGTGAGAGGGAGACCCAGTACTTC. It codes for CASSERETQYF. The gene calls are TRBV2 and TRBJ2-5; the D is unclear. The V end was cut by 3 bases, the J end by 5 bases, with 4 bases between. This CDR3 contains 11 residues. In germline, CDR1 is SNHLY, CDR2 FYNNEI.

The J gene is TRBJ2-2, the V gene TRBV6-1; D might be TRBD2 (6 bases). Germline-derived CDR1 and CDR2 are MNHNS and SASEGT. This CDR3 has 16 amino acids. Trimming pared 1 base from V and 4 bases from J, leaving 13 bases between. CDR3 bases: TGTGCCAGCAGTGAAGTGGTCGGGAGTGGCACCGGGGAGCTGTTTTTT. This sequence encodes CASSEVVGSGTGELFF.

The chain employs TRBV21-1 and TRBJ2-5; the table's D call TRBD2 went unverified against the DNA. TRBV21-1 represents a pseudogene. CDR3 length equals 10 residues. The DNA for the CDR3 is TGTGCCATCTTTAAAGAGACCCAGTACTTC. Translation gives CAIFKETQYF.

The rearrangement links TRBV3-1 (or the pseudogene TRBV3-2) to TRBJ2-1, with TRBD2 identical over 11 bases. This CDR3 spans 18 amino acids. The V gene's germline CDR1 is LGHDT and CDR2 YNNKEL (reference sequence). The ends lost 10 bases at V and 4 bases at J; junction bases unmatched: 18. The CDR3 loop is CANPNPGSGRDRYNEQFF. In DNA, the CDR3 is TGTGCCAACCCGAACCCGGGTAGCGGGAGGGACAGATACAATGAGCAGTTCTTC.

The V call is TRBV7-2, the J call TRBJ2-1, with 13 positions matching TRBD2. V shed 6 bases, J shed 6 bases, and the junction held 11 bases outside the gene matches. The CDR3 covers 17 residues. Germline assignment: CDR1 SGHTA and CDR2 FQGNSA. CDR3 nucleotides: TGTGCCAGCAGTTGGACTAGCGGGAGTATCGGAGGCAATGAGCAGTTCTTC. This sequence encodes CASSWTSGSIGGNEQFF.

The chain combines TRBV19 with TRBJ2-7; 10 bases line up with TRBD1. Germline V gives CDR1 LNHDA, CDR2 SQIVND (reference sequence). The CDR3 extends over 15 amino acids. V lost 3 bases and J lost 5; bases outside the gene matches: 7. In DNA form, the CDR3 reads TGTGCCAGTAGTATCCAAAGGACAGGGGGAGACGAGCAGTACTTC. Translation gives CASSIQRTGGDEQYF.

The rearrangement links TRBV2 to TRBJ2-3, with 8 nucleotides matching TRBD2. Germline V CDR1 and CDR2: SNHLY, FYNNEI. This CDR3 region has 15 residues. V shed 2 bases and J 3 bases; nucleotides not matched to a gene: 4. For the CDR3, the DNA is TGTGCCAGCAGTGAACAACGGGGGGGTACAGATACGCAGTATTTT. Amino acids: CASSEQRGGTDTQYF.